This entry concerns a single TCR beta chain. In its sample, this clonotype was seen many times. This clone's antigen is unknown. Per-nucleotide qualities are absent, and no much larger clonotype sits a single base away. This sample is part of a study of regulatory T cells in long-lasting Graves disease (dated by TCRdb to the early 2020s). Concerning the study at large: Persistent Graves' disease meant more than 5 years of antithyroid drug treatment with TSH receptor autoantibodies that stayed positive. Antithyroid drugs had been taken for approximately 10 years on average by persistent Graves' disease patients in the clinical cohort. A total of about 35 samples underwent TCR sequencing, from about 13 patients with persistent Graves' disease and some 20 patients with newly diagnosed Graves' disease. Persistent Graves' disease patients were compared with newly diagnosed Graves' disease patients by peripheral blood TCR sequencing and RNA sequencing. The study was registered as a clinical trial and conducted in China.

Between the V and J ends, shortened by 5 bases and 5 bases respectively, the junction contains 6 bases. Taken from cysteine to phenylalanine, the CDR3 has 10 residues. Only the CDR3 region is kept as DNA, spanning 30 bases read in frame from base 1. According to the germline V gene (reference sequence), CDR1 reads GTSNPN and CDR2 reads SVGIG. The time point label for this specimen denotes: persistent/refractory GD, antithyroid drugs over 5 years with positive TRAb. For both TCR sequencing and RNA sequencing, RNA was extracted from PBMCs in TRIzol. Graves' disease was diagnosed according to American Thyroid Association guidelines. Patients were recruited from an endocrinology department in Xi'an, China. Each patient gave around 9.2 milliliters of peripheral blood, collected in an EDTA anticoagulant tube. Ficoll Paque Plus density gradient separation was used to isolate PBMCs, and no additional T cell sorting was done. An Agilent 2100 Bioanalyzer and agarose gel were used to check RNA quality, and a NanoDrop 2000 was used to measure RNA concentration.

The research as a whole found: Persistent patients shared more public clonotypes among themselves (around 2,700) than newly diagnosed patients did (approximately 970). The small sample size was acknowledged by the authors as a limitation that may reduce accuracy. Only the TCR beta chain was sequenced and analyzed. Lower TCR Shannon entropy and fewer highly expanded clones were observed in persistent Graves' disease patients than in newly diagnosed patients, which suggested clonal expansion. Persistent disease showed preferential use of TRBV28, TRBJ1-2 and TRBJ2-5, whereas newly diagnosed disease favored TRBV20-1 and TRBJ2-1. Peripheral blood alone was examined, since thyroid tissue, which constituted the primary lesion, could not be accessed.

The library was made by multiplex PCR. Sequencing used an Illumina HiSeq 4000. iRepertoire HTBI primers and Arm-PCR amplification of CDR3 regions were used to construct TCR beta libraries. PCR products were gel purified before sequencing. On the study's bioinformatics: Across samples, 62 TRBV and 13 to 15 TRBJ segments were identified and used for gene usage analysis of CDR3 amino acid clonotypes. COPE and FqMerger were used to merge the filtered high-quality paired reads into contigs. Contigs were aligned with BLAST to IMGT TRBV, TRBD and TRBJ reference genes, and CDR3 was defined per IMGT. Any clonotype with a frequency above 0.1% was classified as a highly expanded clone. Shannon entropy served as the measure of repertoire diversity, while the Gini coefficient captured V-J evenness. Public clonotypes were defined as clonotypes shared by more than one individual. The public reads were reanalyzed by TCRdb: fastp trimming at Q25, MiXCR alignment, in-frame beta chains only. Rows with one shared CDR3 protein collapse into an entry with the most common genes and DNA. It is TCRdb's table, rather than the study itself, that gives the V and J calls and clone size. The sample contains under 450,000 distinct CDR3 sequences, about 25% of them found a single time. The ten biggest clones cover approximately 28% of the sample.

Sequenced here: peripheral blood mononuclear cells (PBMCs), sampled when the disease was refractory, from a patient treated with antithyroid drugs. The sequence was collected from a female donor with Graves disease. The chain employs TRBV30 and TRBJ1-1, with TRBD1 tentatively as D gene (5 bases match). DNA sequence: TGTGCCTGGCAGGGTACTGAAGCTTTCTTT. It translates as CAWQGTEAFF.